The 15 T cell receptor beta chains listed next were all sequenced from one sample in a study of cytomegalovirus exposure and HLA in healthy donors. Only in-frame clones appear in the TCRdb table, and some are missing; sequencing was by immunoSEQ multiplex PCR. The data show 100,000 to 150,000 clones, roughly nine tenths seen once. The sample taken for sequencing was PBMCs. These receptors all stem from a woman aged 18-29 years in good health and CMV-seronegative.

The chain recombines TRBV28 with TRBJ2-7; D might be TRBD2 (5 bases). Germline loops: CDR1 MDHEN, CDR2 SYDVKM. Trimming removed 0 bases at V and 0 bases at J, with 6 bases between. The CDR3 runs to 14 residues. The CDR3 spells CASSLWGDSYEQYV. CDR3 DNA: TGTGCCAGCAGTTTATGGGGAGACTCCTACGAGCAGTACGTC.

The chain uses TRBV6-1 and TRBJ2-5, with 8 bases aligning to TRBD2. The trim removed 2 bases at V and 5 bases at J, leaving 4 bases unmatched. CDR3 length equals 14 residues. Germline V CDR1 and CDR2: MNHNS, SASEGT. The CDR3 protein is CASSERGGGETQYF. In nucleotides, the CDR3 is TGTGCCAGCAGTGAAAGAGGCGGGGGGGAGACCCAGTACTTC.

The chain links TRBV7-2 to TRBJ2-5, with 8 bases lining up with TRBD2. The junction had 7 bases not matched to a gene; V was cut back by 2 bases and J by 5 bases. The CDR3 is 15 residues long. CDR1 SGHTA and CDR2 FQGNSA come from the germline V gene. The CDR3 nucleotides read TGTGCCAGCAGCTTATATAGCGGGACACGGGAGACCCAGTACTTC. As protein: CASSLYSGTRETQYF.

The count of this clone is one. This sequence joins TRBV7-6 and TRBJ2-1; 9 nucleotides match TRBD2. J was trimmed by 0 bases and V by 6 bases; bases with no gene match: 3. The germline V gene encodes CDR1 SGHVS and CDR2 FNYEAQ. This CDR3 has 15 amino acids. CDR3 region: CASSIAGVSYNEQFF. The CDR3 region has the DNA TGTGCCAGCAGTATAGCGGGAGTCTCCTACAATGAGCAGTTCTTC.

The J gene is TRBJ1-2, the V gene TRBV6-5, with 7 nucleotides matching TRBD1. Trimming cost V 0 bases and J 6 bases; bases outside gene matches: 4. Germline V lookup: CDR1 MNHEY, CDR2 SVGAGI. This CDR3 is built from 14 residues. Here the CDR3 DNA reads TGTGCCAGCAGTTACTCCCATACAGGGGATGGCTACACCTTC. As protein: CASSYSHTGDGYTF.

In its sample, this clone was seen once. CDR3 nucleotides: TGTGCCAGCATCACAGGGGTTTTTAGCAATCAGCCCCAGCATTTT. Protein sequence: CASITGVFSNQPQHF. V and J are TRBV28 and TRBJ1-5; 7 positions agree with TRBD1. The CDR3 is 15 amino acids. Unmatched junction bases numbered 6, after V lost 7 bases and J lost 0 bases. CDR1 and CDR2 from the germline V gene are MDHEN and SYDVKM.

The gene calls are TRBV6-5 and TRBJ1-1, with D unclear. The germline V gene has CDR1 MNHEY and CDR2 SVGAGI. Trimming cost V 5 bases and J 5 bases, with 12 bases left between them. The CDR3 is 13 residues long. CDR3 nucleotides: TGTGCCAGCAGTGCCAGCGGCTTGACTGAAGCTTTCTTT. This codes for CASSASGLTEAFF.

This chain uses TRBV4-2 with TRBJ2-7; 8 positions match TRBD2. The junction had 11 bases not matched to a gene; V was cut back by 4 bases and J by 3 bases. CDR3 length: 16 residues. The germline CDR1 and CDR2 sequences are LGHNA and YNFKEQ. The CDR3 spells CASSPLGSGSIYEQYF. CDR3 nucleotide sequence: TGTGCCAGCAGCCCCCTGGGGAGCGGGAGTATCTACGAGCAGTACTTC.

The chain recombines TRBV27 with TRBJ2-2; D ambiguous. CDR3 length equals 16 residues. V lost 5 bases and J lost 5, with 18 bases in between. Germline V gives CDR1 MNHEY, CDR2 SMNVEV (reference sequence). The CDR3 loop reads CASSPPFNPRTGELFF. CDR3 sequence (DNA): TGTGCCAGCAGTCCTCCCTTTAACCCCCGGACCGGGGAGCTGTTTTTT.

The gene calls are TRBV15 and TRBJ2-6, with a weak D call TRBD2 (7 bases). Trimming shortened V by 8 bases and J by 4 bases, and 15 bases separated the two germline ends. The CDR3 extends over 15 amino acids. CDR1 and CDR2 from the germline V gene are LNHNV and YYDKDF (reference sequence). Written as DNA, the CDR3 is TGTGCCACCGCCGCGGGGGCGCCAGGGGCCAACGTCCTGACTTTC. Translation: CATAAGAPGANVLTF.

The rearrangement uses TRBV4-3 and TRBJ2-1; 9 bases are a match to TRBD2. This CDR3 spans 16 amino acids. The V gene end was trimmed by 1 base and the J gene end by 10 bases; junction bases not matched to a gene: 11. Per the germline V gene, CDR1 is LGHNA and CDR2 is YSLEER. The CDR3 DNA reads TGCGCCAGCAGCCAAGGGTCTGCGGGAGGGCCTGAAGAGCAGTTCTTC. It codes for CASSQGSAGGPEEQFF.

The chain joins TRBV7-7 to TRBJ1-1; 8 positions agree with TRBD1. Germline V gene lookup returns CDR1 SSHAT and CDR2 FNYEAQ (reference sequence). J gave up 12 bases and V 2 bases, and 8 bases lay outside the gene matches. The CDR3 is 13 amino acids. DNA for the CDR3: TGTGCCAGCAGCTTAAGCCAGGGGGCTCACACTTTCTTT. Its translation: CASSLSQGAHTFF.

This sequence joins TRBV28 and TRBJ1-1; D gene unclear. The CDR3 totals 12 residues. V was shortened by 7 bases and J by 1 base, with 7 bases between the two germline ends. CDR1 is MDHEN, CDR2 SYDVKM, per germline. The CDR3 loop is CASNGQNTEAFF. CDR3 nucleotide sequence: TGTGCCAGCAATGGCCAGAACACTGAAGCTTTCTTT.

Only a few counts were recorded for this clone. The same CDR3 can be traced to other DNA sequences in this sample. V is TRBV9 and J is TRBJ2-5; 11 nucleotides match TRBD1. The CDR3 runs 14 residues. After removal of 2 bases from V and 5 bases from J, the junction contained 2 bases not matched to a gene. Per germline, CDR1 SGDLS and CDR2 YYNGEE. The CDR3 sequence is CASSVDRGQETQYF. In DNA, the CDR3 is TGTGCCAGCAGCGTGGACAGGGGGCAGGAGACCCAGTACTTC.

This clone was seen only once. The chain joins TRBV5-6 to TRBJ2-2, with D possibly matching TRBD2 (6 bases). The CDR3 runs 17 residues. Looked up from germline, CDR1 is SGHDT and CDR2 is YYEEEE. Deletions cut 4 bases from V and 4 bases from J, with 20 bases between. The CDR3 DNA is TGTGCCAGCAGCCCGCCGGTCCGGGTGGGAGGCACCGGGGAGCTGTTTTTT. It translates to CASSPPVRVGGTGELFF.